The present entry profiles one T cell receptor (beta chain) with its context. A few counts support this clone. The antigen it binds to is not known. The sample holds no much larger clone one base away, and base qualities are not on file. In the germline V gene (reference sequence), CDR1 corresponds to MNHNY and CDR2 to SVGAGI. The germline ends are 10 bases apart after V is trimmed by 6 bases and J by 0 bases. Its CDR3 holds 14 amino acids, cysteine through phenylalanine. The entry retains the CDR3 DNA only, 42 bases that are in frame from base 1. Ipilimumab was given at 1 mg/kg intravenously on day 1 of selected weeks, and checkpoint therapy started 14 to 28 days after autologous transplant. The nivolumab dose was 3 mg/kg intravenously, delivered on day 1 of weeks 1, 4, 7, 10, and every two weeks through week 26. Combined checkpoint inhibition with ipilimumab and nivolumab as consolidation after autologous stem cell transplantation was tested in a Phase Ib clinical trial.

This sample is part of a study of ipilimumab plus nivolumab after autologous stem cell transplantation (dated by TCRdb to about 2021). Regarding the complete study: The median number of doses received by trial patients was four to six for ipilimumab and 7 or 8 for nivolumab. The intent-to-treat population of the trial consisted of under 40 patients. The DLBCL cohort included primary refractory and relapsed disease, with 18-month progression-free survival of approximately 83% and 30% respectively. Patients undergoing autologous transplant for high-risk diffuse large B cell lymphoma, mature T cell lymphoma, or multiple myeloma were enrolled in the trial. Results the study describes overall, beyond this receptor: The authors concluded that, as post-transplant consolidation, combined checkpoint inhibition appeared tolerable. Per the authors, a biologic rationale for further study of the post-transplant checkpoint inhibition approach was offered by T cell receptor repertoire, regulatory T cell phenotype and gut microbiota profiles.

The protocol used for the library was the immunoSEQ multiplex PCR assay. The table was pulled from immuneACCESS by TCRdb, which kept in-frame rearrangements only. Such tables lose some clones; where checked, under half of the loss comes from unresolved V genes, and the rest has no known cause. Present in this sample are about 15,000 clones, just under 80% of which were seen just once. The top ten hold roughly 10% of the sample. The sequence links TRBV6-6 to TRBJ2-3; D gene: possibly TRBD2, on 5 matching bases. The sequence derives from a male donor with diffuse large B-cell lymphoma. This specimen consisted of PBMCs, obtained in a trial of ipilimumab plus nivolumab as post-transplant consolidation. DNA sequence: TGTGCCAGCAGCCTCACTAGTAGCACAGATACGCAGTATTTT. This yields the protein CASSLTSSTDTQYF.